The clone carrying this T cell receptor beta chain was counted a single time. Its antigen remains unknown. J was trimmed by 9 bases and V by 5 bases; bases with no gene match: 10. The CDR3 runs to 15 residues. CDR1 and CDR2 from the germline V gene are MDHEN and SYDVKM. This record comes from a study of cytomegalovirus exposure and HLA in healthy donors. Study conclusions and caveats: The later analysis indicated that the majority of CMV-associated TCR beta chains appeared HLA-restricted.

PCR used 60 Vbeta primers and 13 Jbeta primers. The method was immunoSEQ multiplex PCR; TCRdb's version includes in-frame clones alone and lacks a portion of them. In the table there are around 300,000 clones, around 66% of which are singletons. This TCR derives from a female donor in good health and CMV-seronegative. Sequenced material: PBMCs. The chain recombines TRBV28 with TRBJ1-3, with 10 bases lining up with TRBD1. CDR3 bases: TGTGCCAGCAGTCCTATGGGGACAGGGGAAACCACCATATATTTT. The encoded protein is CASSPMGTGETTIYF.